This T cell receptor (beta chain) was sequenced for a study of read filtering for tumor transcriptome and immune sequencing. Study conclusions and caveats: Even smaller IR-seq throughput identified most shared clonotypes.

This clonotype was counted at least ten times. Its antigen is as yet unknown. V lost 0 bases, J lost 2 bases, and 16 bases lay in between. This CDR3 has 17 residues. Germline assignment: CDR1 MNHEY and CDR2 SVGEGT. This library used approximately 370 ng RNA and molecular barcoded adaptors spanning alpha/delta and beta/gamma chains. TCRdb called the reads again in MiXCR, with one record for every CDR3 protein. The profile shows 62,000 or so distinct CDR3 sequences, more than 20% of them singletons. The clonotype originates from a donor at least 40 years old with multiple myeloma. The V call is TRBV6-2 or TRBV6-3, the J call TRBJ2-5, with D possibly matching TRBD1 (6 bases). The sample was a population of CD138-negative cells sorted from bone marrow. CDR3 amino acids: CASSYSGTPEGQETQYF. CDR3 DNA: TGTGCCAGCAGTTACTCTGGGACACCGGAAGGGCAAGAGACCCAGTACTTC.